Presented here are 27 T cell receptor beta chains from one specimen sequenced in a study of cytomegalovirus exposure and HLA in healthy donors. Use of 60 Vbeta and 13 Jbeta primers characterized the PCR. The protocol was immunoSEQ multiplex PCR, while the TCRdb copy is restricted to in-frame clones and leaves out a portion. The sample carries roughly 120,000 clones, approximately 69% recorded once. Material: PBMCs. These receptors were taken from a woman in her forties or fifties in good health and CMV-seropositive.

The chain is built from TRBV4-2 and TRBJ1-2; D gene unclear. In germline, CDR1 is LGHNA, CDR2 YNFKEQ. The germline V and J ends were trimmed by 0 bases and 4 bases, with 9 bases remaining between them. The CDR3 runs to 14 residues. The CDR3 DNA reads TGTGCCAGCAGCCAAGAGGGAGACGTCTATGGCTACACCTTC. Encoded protein: CASSQEGDVYGYTF.

The V call is TRBV28, the J call TRBJ1-2, with a tentative D call TRBD1 (5 bases). V lost 3 bases, J lost 1 base, and 6 bases lay in between. The germline gives CDR1 MDHEN, CDR2 SYDVKM. This CDR3 is 13 amino acids long. CDR3 sequence: CASSFQGNYGYTF. CDR3 in DNA: TGTGCCAGCAGTTTCCAGGGTAACTATGGCTACACCTTC.

This chain joins TRBV7-2 and TRBJ1-3, with 9 positions matching TRBD1. Losses at the gene ends were 4 bases for V and 9 bases for J; bases not matched to a gene: 7. Germline CDR1 and CDR2: SGHTA and FQGNSA. This CDR3 comprises 14 residues. This CDR3 reads CASSSGQGAGTIYF. DNA of the CDR3: TGTGCCAGCAGCTCGGGACAGGGTGCGGGCACCATATATTTT.

The V and J genes are TRBV7-9 and TRBJ2-3; TRBD2 aligns across 10 bases. Germline V gene lookup returns CDR1 SEHNR and CDR2 FQNEAQ (reference sequence). The CDR3 has 15 amino acids. J was trimmed by 3 bases and V by 4 bases; bases with no gene match: 4. The CDR3 DNA reads TGTGCCAGCAGCTCGATAGCGGGGGGTACAGATACGCAGTATTTT. Translation: CASSSIAGGTDTQYF.

This sequence joins TRBV4-2 and TRBJ2-5; 7 positions agree with TRBD2. Germline CDR1 is LGHNA and CDR2 is YNFKEQ. The CDR3 has 15 residues. V was pared by 0 bases and J by 5 bases, with 6 bases of the junction left unmatched. CDR3 loop: CASSQEAQGGETQYF. The CDR3, as DNA: TGTGCCAGCAGCCAAGAGGCTCAGGGAGGGGAGACCCAGTACTTC.

The genes are TRBV18 and TRBJ2-3; 10 positions agree with TRBD1. The CDR3 length is 16 residues. Germline V gives CDR1 KGHSH, CDR2 LQKENI. The ends lost 0 bases at V and 4 bases at J; junction bases unmatched: 4. The CDR3, as DNA: TGTGCCAGCTCACCACCGGACAGGGGGAACTCAGATACGCAGTATTTT. Residues: CASSPPDRGNSDTQYF.

The chain links TRBV10-3 to TRBJ1-1, with 7 nucleotides matching TRBD1. Germline CDR1 is ENHRY and CDR2 is SYGVKD. The V and J ends lost 2 bases and 6 bases, in that order; junction bases with no gene match: 3. The CDR3 length is 13 residues. In DNA, the CDR3 is TGTGCCATCAGTGAGACGGACAGGTCTGAAGCTTTCTTT. Translated, it gives CAISETDRSEAFF.

This chain links TRBV9 with TRBJ1-6; the D is unclear. The CDR3 is 18 amino acids. Germline V gives CDR1 SGDLS, CDR2 YYNGEE. Trimming took off 3 bases at V and 0 bases at J, with 16 bases between the two ends. The CDR3 here is CASSARSGGSSYNSPLHF. The CDR3 DNA reads TGTGCCAGCAGCGCCCGCTCAGGAGGAAGCTCCTATAATTCACCCCTCCACTTT.

This clone was seen once. V and J are TRBV6-6 and TRBJ2-5; no reliable D call. The CDR3 contains 11 residues. Germline CDR1 MNHNY, CDR2 SVGAGI (reference sequence). Trimming left V 7 bases short and J 2 bases short, with 5 bases between. DNA of the CDR3: TGTGCCAGCACCAGTCAAGAGACCCAGTACTTC. Protein product: CASTSQETQYF.

The chain employs TRBV6-1 and TRBJ1-1; 7 bases align to TRBD1. Germline V gene data show CDR1 as MNHNS and CDR2 as SASEGT. This CDR3 has 15 residues. Trimming took 8 bases from V and 6 from J; bases not matched to a gene: 15. The CDR3 region has the DNA TGTGCCAGCGCCATAGAGCAGGGGGTCATCCCTGAAGCTTTCTTT. Translated, it gives CASAIEQGVIPEAFF.

CDR3: CASSRGQDTEAFF. DNA of the CDR3: TGTGCCAGCAGCCGAGGACAGGACACTGAAGCTTTCTTT. The genes are TRBV7-9 and TRBJ1-1; 7 bases match TRBD1. The junction had 3 bases not matched to a gene; V was cut back by 5 bases and J by 3 bases. The CDR3 runs 13 residues. CDR1 is SEHNR and CDR2 is FQNEAQ in the germline V gene (reference sequence).

This chain links TRBV6-1 with TRBJ1-5; the match to TRBD1 covers 7 bases. V trimming: 8 bases; J trimming: 2 bases; junction bases outside the gene matches: 6. Germline V gene sequence: CDR1 MNHNS, CDR2 SASEGT. The CDR3 loop spans 14 amino acids. CDR3 region: CASQWTGGNQPQHF. The CDR3 nucleotides are TGTGCCAGCCAGTGGACAGGCGGCAATCAGCCCCAGCATTTT.

The chain uses TRBV9 and TRBJ2-1, with 12 bases that match TRBD2. Trimming at V came to 3 bases and at J to 5 bases, leaving 9 bases not matched to a gene. CDR1 is SGDLS, CDR2 YYNGEE, per germline. This CDR3 comprises 17 residues. CDR3 amino acids: CASSAQPTSGSDNEQFF. The CDR3 coding sequence is TGTGCCAGCAGCGCCCAACCGACTAGCGGGAGCGACAATGAGCAGTTCTTC.

The V call is TRBV20-1, the J call TRBJ2-3, with D unresolved. This CDR3 spans 10 amino acids. Germline V CDR1 and CDR2: DFQATT, SNEGSKA (reference sequence). V dropped 2 bases and J dropped 6 bases, with 3 bases sitting between them. The CDR3 sequence is CSARLDTQYF. The CDR3 DNA sequence: TGCAGTGCTAGACTGGATACGCAGTATTTT.

Here the CDR3 DNA reads TGCGCCAGCAGCCAAGAAAACATTAACTATGGCTACACCTTC. This codes for CASSQENINYGYTF. The chain carries TRBV4-1 and TRBJ1-2; D gene unclear. The germline V and J ends were trimmed by 0 bases and 1 base, with 6 bases remaining between them. The CDR3 has 14 amino acids. Germline V gene sequence: CDR1 MGHRA, CDR2 YSYEKL.

The chain carries TRBV29-1 and TRBJ1-1; D unclear. Germline V gene data show CDR1 as SQVTM and CDR2 as ANQGSEA. This CDR3 has 12 amino acids. Trimming shortened V by 4 bases and J by 4 bases, and 10 bases separated the two germline ends. CDR3: CSVADAGTEAFF. The CDR3 bases are TGCAGCGTTGCAGACGCCGGCACTGAAGCTTTCTTT.

V is TRBV27 and J is TRBJ1-1; TRBD1 matches 7 bases. Germline V gene sequence: CDR1 MNHEY, CDR2 SMNVEV (reference sequence). This CDR3 has 15 residues. V was pared by 5 bases and J by 3 bases, with 9 bases of the junction left unmatched. The DNA for the CDR3 is TGTGCCAGCAGTCCGTTTCAGGGGGGAGACACTGAAGCTTTCTTT. Translating it yields CASSPFQGGDTEAFF.

DNA of the CDR3: TGTGCCAGCAGCGGCCTTGGAGGGCGCGATTCACCCCTCCACTTT. Protein sequence: CASSGLGGRDSPLHF. V and J are TRBV2 and TRBJ1-6; D is undetermined. The CDR3 has 15 residues. The V end lost 6 bases, the J end lost 8 bases, and 17 bases lay between the germline ends. The germline CDR1 and CDR2 sequences are SNHLY and FYNNEI.

This sequence joins TRBV2 and TRBJ1-1; 11 bases match TRBD1. CDR1 and CDR2 from the germline V gene are SNHLY and FYNNEI. The V segment lost 8 bases and the J segment 9 bases; nucleotides outside the gene matches: 5. The CDR3 consists of 12 residues. The CDR3 DNA reads as TGTGCCAGCCGTGGACAGGGGGCCAAAGCTTTCTTT. This translates into CASRGQGAKAFF.

CDR3 nucleotides: TGTGCCAGCAGTGATTTCGGGGATGGAAACACCATATATTTT. It codes for CASSDFGDGNTIYF. The chain employs TRBV25-1 and TRBJ1-3; D remains ambiguous. V lost 3 bases, J lost 3 bases, and 9 bases lay in between. The germline V gene has CDR1 MGHDK and CDR2 SYGVNS. The CDR3 consists of 14 residues.

The V call is TRBV5-8, the J call TRBJ1-2; 7 bases match TRBD1. The V gene end was trimmed by 3 bases and the J gene end by 0 bases; junction bases not matched to a gene: 5. The CDR3 extends over 15 amino acids. Germline V gene lookup returns CDR1 SGHTS and CDR2 YDEGEE. The CDR3 sequence is CASSWGQLSNYGYTF. CDR3 bases: TGTGCCAGCAGCTGGGGACAGCTCTCTAACTATGGCTACACCTTC.

The chain links TRBV19 to TRBJ1-1; possibly TRBD1 for D (5 bases). The CDR3 runs to 13 residues. Deletions cut 6 bases from V and 1 base from J, with 9 bases between. CDR1 LNHDA and CDR2 SQIVND come from the germline V gene (reference sequence). The CDR3 DNA reads TGTGCCAGTAGCTTAGGACAGAACACTGAAGCTTTCTTT. Amino acid sequence: CASSLGQNTEAFF.

The CDR3 loop is CASSLINEQFF. In DNA form, the CDR3 reads TGTGCCAGCAGTTTAATAAATGAGCAGTTCTTC. The chain links TRBV28 to TRBJ2-1; no firm D call. CDR3 length equals 11 residues. CDR1 is MDHEN, CDR2 SYDVKM, per germline. Between the trimmed V and J ends, which lost 2 bases and 7 bases, there was a span of 3 bases.

The chain recombines TRBV7-8 with TRBJ2-2; perhaps TRBD1 as D (6 bases). Germline V gene data show CDR1 as SGHVS and CDR2 as FQNEAQ. V was trimmed by 5 bases and J by 7 bases, leaving 14 bases between them. CDR3 length equals 14 residues. This chain's CDR3 is CASSPRTVYGELFF. In DNA, the CDR3 is TGTGCCAGCAGCCCGAGGACAGTTTACGGGGAGCTGTTTTTT.

The V gene is TRBV5-6, the J gene TRBJ1-1, with 7 bases matching TRBD1. Germline V lookup: CDR1 SGHDT, CDR2 YYEEEE. The ends lost 6 bases at V and 0 bases at J; junction bases unmatched: 14. The CDR3 contains 17 residues. The CDR3 spells CASTIQGPGRVNTEAFF. The CDR3 DNA follows: TGTGCCAGCACCATACAGGGGCCAGGAAGGGTGAACACTGAAGCTTTCTTT.

This clone has a single count. The chain carries TRBV14 and TRBJ1-1, with D possibly matching TRBD1 (5 bases). V was shortened by 3 bases and J by 1 base, with 6 bases between the two germline ends. The V gene's germline CDR1 is SGHDN and CDR2 FVKESK. This CDR3 is 13 amino acids long. The CDR3 sequence: CASSHDRNTEAFF. CDR3 nucleotides: TGTGCCAGCAGCCATGACAGGAACACTGAAGCTTTCTTT. The complete variable domain, with remaining parts taken from reference TRBV14 and TRBJ1-1, reads EAGVTQFPSHSVIEKGQTVTLRCDPISGHDNLYWYRRVMGKEIKFLLHFVKESKQDESGMPNNRFLAERTGGTYSTLKVQPAELEDSGVYFCASSHDRNTEAFFGQGTRLTVV.

This clone was picked up a small number of times. The chain is built from TRBV19 and TRBJ1-1; no reliable D call. CDR3 length: 11 residues. The V end lost 7 bases, the J end lost 6 bases, and 9 bases lay between the germline ends. CDR1 and CDR2 (germline): LNHDA, SQIVND (reference sequence). The CDR3 nucleotides read TGTGCCAGTAAGAGGCTTGCTGAAGCTTTCTTT. Residues: CASKRLAEAFF.